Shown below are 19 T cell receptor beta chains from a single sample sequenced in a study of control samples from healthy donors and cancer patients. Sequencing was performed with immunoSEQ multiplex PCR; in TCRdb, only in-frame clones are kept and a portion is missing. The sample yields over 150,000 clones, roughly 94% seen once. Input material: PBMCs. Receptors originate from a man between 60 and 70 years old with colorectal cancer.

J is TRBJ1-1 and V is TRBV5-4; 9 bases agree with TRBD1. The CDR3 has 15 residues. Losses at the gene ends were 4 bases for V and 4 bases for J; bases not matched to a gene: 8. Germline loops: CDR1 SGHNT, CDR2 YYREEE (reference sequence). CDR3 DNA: TGTGCCAGCAGCCTCACGCTGACAGGGGGCACTGAAGCTTTCTTT. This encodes CASSLTLTGGTEAFF.

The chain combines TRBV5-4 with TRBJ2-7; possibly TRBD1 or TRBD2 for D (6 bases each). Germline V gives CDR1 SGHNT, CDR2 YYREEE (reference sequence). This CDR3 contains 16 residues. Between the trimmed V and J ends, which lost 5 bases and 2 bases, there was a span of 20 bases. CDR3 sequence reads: CASSRLSGAQPYEQYF. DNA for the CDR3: TGTGCCAGCAGTCGGTTGTCGGGGGCGCAGCCCTACGAGCAGTACTTC.

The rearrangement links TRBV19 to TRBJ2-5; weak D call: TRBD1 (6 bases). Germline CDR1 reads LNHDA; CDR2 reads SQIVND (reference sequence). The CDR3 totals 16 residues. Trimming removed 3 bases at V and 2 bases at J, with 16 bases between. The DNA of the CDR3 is TGTGCCAGTAGTATTGAGGGCAGGGGCGGGCAAGAGACCCAGTACTTC. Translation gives CASSIEGRGGQETQYF.

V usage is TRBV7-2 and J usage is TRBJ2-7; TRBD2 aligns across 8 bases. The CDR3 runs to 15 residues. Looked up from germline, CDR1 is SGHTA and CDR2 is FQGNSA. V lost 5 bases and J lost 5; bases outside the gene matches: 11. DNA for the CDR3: TGTGCCAGCAGCCCCTCGGGCGGGGGGACCGACGAGCAGTACTTC. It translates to CASSPSGGGTDEQYF.

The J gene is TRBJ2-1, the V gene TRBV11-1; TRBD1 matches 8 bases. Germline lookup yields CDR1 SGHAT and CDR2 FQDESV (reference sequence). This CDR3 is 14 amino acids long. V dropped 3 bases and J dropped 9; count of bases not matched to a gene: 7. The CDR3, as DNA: TGTGCCAGCAGCTTGGGCAGGGGGCGCGGTGAGCAGTTCTTC. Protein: CASSLGRGRGEQFF.

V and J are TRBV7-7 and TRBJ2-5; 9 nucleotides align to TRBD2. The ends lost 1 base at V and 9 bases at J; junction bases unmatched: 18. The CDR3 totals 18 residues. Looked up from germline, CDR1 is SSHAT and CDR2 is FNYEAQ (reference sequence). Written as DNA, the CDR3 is TGTGCCAGCAGCTTAGAGTTCCCGACTAGCGGCACGCTTGGGGCCCAGTACTTC. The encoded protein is CASSLEFPTSGTLGAQYF.

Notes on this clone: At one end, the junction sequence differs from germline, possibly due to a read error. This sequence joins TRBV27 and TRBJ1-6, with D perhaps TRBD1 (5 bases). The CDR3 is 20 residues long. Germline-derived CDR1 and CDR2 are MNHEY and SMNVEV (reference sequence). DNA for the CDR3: TGTGCCAGCAGCTTATATCGGTCGGACCGGGGCGGTTCCTATAATTCACCCCTCCACTTT. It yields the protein CASSLYRSDRGGSYNSPLHF.

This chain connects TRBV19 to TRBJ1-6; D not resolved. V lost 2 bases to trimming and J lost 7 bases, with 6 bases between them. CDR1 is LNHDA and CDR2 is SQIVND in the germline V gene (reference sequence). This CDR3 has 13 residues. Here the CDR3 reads CASSIFGNSPLHF. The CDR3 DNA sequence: TGTGCCAGTAGTATATTTGGGAATTCACCCCTCCACTTT.

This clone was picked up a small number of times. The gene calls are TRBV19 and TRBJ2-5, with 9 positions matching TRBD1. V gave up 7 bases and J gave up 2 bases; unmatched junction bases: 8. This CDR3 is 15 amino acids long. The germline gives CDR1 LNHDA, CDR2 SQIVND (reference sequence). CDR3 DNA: TGTGCCAGTAATTCGGGACAGGGAGGACAAGAGACCCAGTACTTC. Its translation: CASNSGQGGQETQYF.

CDR3 region: CASSLDRGSTEAFF. The CDR3, as DNA: TGTGCCAGCAGCTTAGACCGGGGGAGCACTGAAGCTTTCTTT. This chain connects TRBV7-9 to TRBJ1-1, with TRBD1 as a possible D gene (5 bases). CDR3 size: 14 residues. CDR1 is SEHNR, CDR2 FQNEAQ, per germline (reference sequence). V lost 1 base and J 4 bases, leaving 10 bases between the germline ends.

The CDR3 bases are TGTGCCAGCGGTGCAGGCACTCTCTATGGCTACACCTTC. This encodes CASGAGTLYGYTF. The chain joins TRBV6-6 to TRBJ1-2; D not certain. Germline CDR1 is MNHNY and CDR2 is SVGAGI (reference sequence). The CDR3 totals 13 residues. Trimming stripped 8 bases from V and 4 bases from J, with 14 bases between.

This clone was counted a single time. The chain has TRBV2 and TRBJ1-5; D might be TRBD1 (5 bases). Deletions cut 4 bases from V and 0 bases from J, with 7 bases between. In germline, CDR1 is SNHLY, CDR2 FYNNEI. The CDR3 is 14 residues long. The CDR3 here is CASSATDSNQPQHF. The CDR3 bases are TGTGCCAGCAGTGCGACAGATAGCAATCAGCCCCAGCATTTT.

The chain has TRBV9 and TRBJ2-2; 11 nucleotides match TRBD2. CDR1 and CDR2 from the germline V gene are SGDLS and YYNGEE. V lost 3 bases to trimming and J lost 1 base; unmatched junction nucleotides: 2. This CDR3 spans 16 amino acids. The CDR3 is CASSETSGENTGELFF. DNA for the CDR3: TGTGCCAGCAGCGAGACTAGCGGGGAGAACACCGGGGAGCTGTTTTTT.

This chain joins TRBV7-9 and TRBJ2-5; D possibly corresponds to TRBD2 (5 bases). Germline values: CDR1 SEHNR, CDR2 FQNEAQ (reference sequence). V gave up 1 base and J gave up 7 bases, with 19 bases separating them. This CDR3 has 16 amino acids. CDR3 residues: CASSLGSGGASGTQYF. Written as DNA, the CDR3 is TGTGCCAGCAGCTTAGGGAGCGGCGGCGCGTCGGGGACCCAGTACTTC. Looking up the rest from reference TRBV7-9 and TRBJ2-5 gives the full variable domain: DTGVSQNPRHKITKRGQNVTFRCDPISEHNRLYWYRQTLGQGPEFLTYFQNEAQLEKSRLLSDRFSAERPKGSFSTLEIQRTEQGDSAMYLCASSLGSGGASGTQYFGPGTRLLVL.

CDR3 region: CASREQGLGSPLHF. CDR3 sequence (DNA): TGTGCCAGCAGAGAGCAGGGTCTCGGGTCACCCCTCCACTTT. The V call is TRBV27, the J call TRBJ1-6, with D maybe TRBD1 (5 bases). Germline V gives CDR1 MNHEY, CDR2 SMNVEV (reference sequence). With 6 bases removed from V and 10 bases from J, the gap between germline ends came to 16 bases. CDR3 size: 14 residues.

The chain's CDR3 is CAISPMGSSEQFF. The CDR3 DNA is TGTGCCATCAGCCCCATGGGATCCAGTGAGCAGTTCTTC. This chain joins TRBV10-3 and TRBJ2-1; D is undetermined. V was trimmed by 6 bases and J by 9 bases, leaving 15 bases between them. The CDR3 sequence is 13 residues long. Germline V gene sequence: CDR1 ENHRY, CDR2 SYGVKD.

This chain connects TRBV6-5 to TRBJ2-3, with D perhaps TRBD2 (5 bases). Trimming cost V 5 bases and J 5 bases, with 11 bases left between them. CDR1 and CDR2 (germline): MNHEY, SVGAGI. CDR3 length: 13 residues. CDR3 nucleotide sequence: TGTGCCAGCAGTCTGGACCGGGGAGATACGCAGTATTTT. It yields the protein CASSLDRGDTQYF.

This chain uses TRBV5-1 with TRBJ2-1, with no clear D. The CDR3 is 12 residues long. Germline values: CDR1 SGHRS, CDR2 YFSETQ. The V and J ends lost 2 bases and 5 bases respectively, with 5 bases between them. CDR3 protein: CASSFGDNEQFF. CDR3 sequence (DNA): TGCGCCAGCAGCTTTGGAGACAATGAGCAGTTCTTC.

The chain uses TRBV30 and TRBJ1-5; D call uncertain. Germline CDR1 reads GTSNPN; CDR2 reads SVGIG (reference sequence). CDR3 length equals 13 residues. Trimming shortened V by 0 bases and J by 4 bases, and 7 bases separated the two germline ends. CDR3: CAWSVQYNQPQHF. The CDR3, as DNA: TGTGCCTGGAGTGTACAGTATAATCAGCCCCAGCATTTT.